This entry concerns a single T cell receptor (beta chain). The data were obtained in a study of blood T cell repertoires in COVID-19. About the research overall: Sites across the United States, Italy and Spain contributed samples from acute and convalescent COVID-19. Sample material is recorded as cDNA or gDNA derived from T cells, B-cell-depleted T cells, or PBMCs.

In the authors' workflow: Reference gene primer amplification yielded estimated nucleated cell counts. Measured with immunoSEQ multiplex PCR; TCRdb has only the in-frame clones, and not every one. The DNA gave D and trimming, while V, J and clone size come from that table. This sample has around 300,000 clones, with approximately 89% found just once. CDR1 and CDR2 from the germline V gene are LNHDA and SQIVND (reference sequence). Trimming took 10 bases from V and 0 from J, leaving 10 bases between them. The CDR3 is 13 residues long. Enrolment of Seattle patients took place during active infection, and they were followed longitudinally.

V and J are TRBV19 and TRBJ1-3; a weak D match, TRBD1 (5 bases). Sequencing input: peripheral blood. The sequence derives from a woman aged 25 to 39 with COVID-19, enrolled during active disease. CDR3 nucleotides: TGTGCCACTCGAAGGGGCTCTGGAAACACCATATATTTT. Amino acid sequence: CATRRGSGNTIYF.